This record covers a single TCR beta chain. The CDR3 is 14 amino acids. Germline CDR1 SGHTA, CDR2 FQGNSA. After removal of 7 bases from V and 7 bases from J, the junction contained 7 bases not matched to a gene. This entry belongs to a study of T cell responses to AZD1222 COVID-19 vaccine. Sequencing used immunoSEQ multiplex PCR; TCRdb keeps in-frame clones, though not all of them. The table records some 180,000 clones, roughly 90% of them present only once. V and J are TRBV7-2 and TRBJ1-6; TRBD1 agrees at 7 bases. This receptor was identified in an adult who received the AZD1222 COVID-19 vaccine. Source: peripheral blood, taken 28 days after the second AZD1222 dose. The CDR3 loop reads CASNSRGQNSPLHF. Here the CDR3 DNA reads TGTGCCAGCAACAGTAGGGGGCAAAATTCACCCCTCCACTTT.